This T cell receptor beta chain was captured by sequencing in a study of response to subunit inactivated influenza vaccine. Findings of the study overall: Authors suggested seasonal influenza vaccinations each recruit few new T cells.

TCRdb reanalysed the RT-PCR reads using MiXCR and keeps one entry per CDR3 protein. The data hold around 320,000 distinct CDR3 sequences, with roughly 22% observed a single time. Comment on this clonotype: The antigen remains undetermined.

V lost 3 bases and J lost 0, with 19 bases in between. The CDR3 is made up of 18 amino acids. Germline CDR1 SGDLS, CDR2 YYNGEE. This chain joins TRBV9 and TRBJ1-3; D is uncertain. This TCR was recovered from a man in his fifties or sixties who received an inactivated influenza vaccine. The input for sequencing was PBMCs from blood, taken 21 months after vaccination. CDR3 nucleotides: TGTGCCAGCAGCGCTGATTTAGGAGGTCTAGGCTCTGGAAACACCATATATTTT. It is translated as CASSADLGGLGSGNTIYF. Supplemented by reference TRBV9 and TRBJ1-3, the full variable domain reads DSGVTQTPKHLITATGQRVTLRCSPRSGDLSVYWYQQSLDQGLQFLIQYYNGEERAKGNILERFSAQQFPDLHSELNLSSLELGDSALYFCASSADLGGLGSGNTIYFGEGSWLTVV.